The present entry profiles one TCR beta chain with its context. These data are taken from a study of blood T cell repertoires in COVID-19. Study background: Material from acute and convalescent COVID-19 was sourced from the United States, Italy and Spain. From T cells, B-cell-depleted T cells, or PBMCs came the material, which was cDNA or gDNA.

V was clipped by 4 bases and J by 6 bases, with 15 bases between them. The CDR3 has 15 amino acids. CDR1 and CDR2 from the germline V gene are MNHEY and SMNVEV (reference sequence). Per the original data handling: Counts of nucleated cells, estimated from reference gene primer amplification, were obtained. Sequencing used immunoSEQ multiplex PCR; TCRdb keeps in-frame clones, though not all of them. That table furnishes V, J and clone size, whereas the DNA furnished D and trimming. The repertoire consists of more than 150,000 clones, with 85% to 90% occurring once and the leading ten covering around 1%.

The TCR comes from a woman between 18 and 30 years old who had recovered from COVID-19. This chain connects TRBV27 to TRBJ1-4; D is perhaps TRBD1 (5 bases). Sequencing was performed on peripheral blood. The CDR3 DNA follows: TGTGCCAGCAGTTACAACGCCAGGGCAGATGAAAAACTGTTTTTT. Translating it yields CASSYNARADEKLFF.